This is a list of T cell receptor beta chains from one sample in a study of cytomegalovirus exposure and HLA in healthy donors. The assay was immunoSEQ multiplex PCR, and TCRdb's table has in-frame clones only and misses some. The sample consists of under 150,000 clones, 70% to 85% of them appearing once. The sequencing sample was made of PBMCs. The receptors shown here come from a man aged 18 to 29 in good health and CMV-seronegative. Both conserved end residues are part of each CDR3. The D gene is left open where the match is weak. A row's size may be missing; if present it is once, few, many or a size class.

V gene	D gene	clone size	J gene	CDR3 protein	CDR3 DNA
TRBV25-1	.	.	TRBJ1-1	CASSDRAGYTEAFF	TGTGCCAGCAGTGACCGAGCGGGGTACACTGAAGCTTTCTTT
TRBV5-1	.	few	TRBJ1-4	CASQAGGNTNEKLFF	TGCGCCAGCCAAGCTGGGGGGAACACTAATGAAAAACTGTTTTTT
TRBV28	TRBD1	few	TRBJ1-5	CASSTTGQSQPQHF	TGTGCCAGCAGCACAACGGGACAGTCTCAGCCCCAGCATTTT
TRBV13	TRBD2	.	TRBJ2-3	CASRSLAGGLTDTQYF	TGTGCCAGCAGATCCCTAGCGGGGGGGCTGACAGATACGCAGTATTTT
TRBV27	.	.	TRBJ1-3	CASSLSSTLADTIYF	TGTGCCAGCAGTTTATCGTCGACCCTAGCGGACACCATATATTTT
TRBV5-1	TRBD2	.	TRBJ2-2	CASSTQLAGGPTGELFF	TGCGCCAGCTCAACCCAACTAGCGGGGGGGCCCACCGGGGAGCTGTTTTTT
TRBV6-1	.	.	TRBJ1-1	CASSEVFGAGVMMNTEAFF	TGTGCCAGCAGTGAAGTTTTTGGGGCGGGGGTGATGATGAACACTGAAGCTTTCTTT
TRBV5-1	TRBD2	few	TRBJ2-7	CASSLSSGGPYEQYF	TGCGCCAGCAGCTTGAGTAGCGGGGGTCCCTACGAGCAGTACTTC
TRBV6-5	.	.	TRBJ2-5	CASSPGLEAQYF	TGTGCCAGCAGTCCCGGCCTTGAGGCCCAGTACTTC
TRBV27	.	.	TRBJ1-6	CASSSPSGNSPLHF	TGTGCCAGCAGCAGTCCCTCGGGGAATTCACCCCTCCACTTT
TRBV10-3	.	.	TRBJ2-7	CAISEPLNAGQYF	TGTGCCATCAGTGAGCCCCTAAACGCAGGGCAGTACTTC
TRBV10-3	TRBD1	.	TRBJ1-1	CAISETWDSNTEAFF	TGTGCCATCAGTGAGACATGGGACAGCAACACTGAAGCTTTCTTT
TRBV18	.	.	TRBJ1-4	CASSPDTQNEKLFF	TGTGCCAGCTCACCCGACACCCAGAATGAAAAACTGTTTTTT
TRBV2	.	few	TRBJ1-5	CASSDDIPPTPQHF	TGTGCCAGCAGTGACGACATACCCCCTACGCCCCAGCATTTT
TRBV5-6	TRBD1	.	TRBJ1-6	CASNPGTGDNSPLHF	TGTGCCAGCAACCCCGGGACAGGGGATAATTCACCCCTCCACTTT